Below are 20 T cell receptor beta chains sequenced from a single sample in a study of T cell repertoires in cytomegalovirus infection. TCRdb called the reads again in MiXCR, with one record for every CDR3 protein. The data show 200,000 or so distinct CDR3 sequences, roughly a fifth seen once. What was sequenced was PBMCs. These TCRs come from a human donor in good health (CMV status not recorded). Some clones in this sample may be carry-over from other donors' samples.

Comment on this clonotype: A much more abundant neighbour one base away suggests this may be a read error. The chain joins TRBV12-3 or TRBV12-4 to TRBJ2-2, with D perhaps TRBD2 (5 bases). The CDR3 has 17 residues. Written as DNA, the CDR3 is TGTGCCAGCAGTTTCCTCCCCACTAGTTTCGACACCGGGCAGCTGTTTTTT. Translated: CASSFLPTSFDTGQLFF.

Many counts were recorded for this clonotype. V and J are TRBV7-2 and TRBJ1-2; D uncertain. CDR1 SGHTA and CDR2 FQGNSA come from the germline V gene. The CDR3 is 15 residues long. V was cut by 5 bases and J by 4 bases, with 17 bases left in between. The CDR3, as DNA: TGTGCCAGCAGCCAAGTCCTCGGGCCCCTCTATGGCTACACCTTC. Protein: CASSQVLGPLYGYTF.

This clonotype has a count of ten or more. The V call is TRBV7-2, the J call TRBJ1-3, with unresolved D. The CDR3 runs to 12 residues. V was shortened by 3 bases and J by 5 bases, with 5 bases between the two germline ends. Germline V CDR1 and CDR2: SGHTA, FQGNSA. CDR3 DNA sequence: TGTGCCAGCAGCTTTGAAAGAAACACCATATATTTT. Translated, it gives CASSFERNTIYF.

This clonotype was seen repeatedly, ten times or more. V gene TRBV6-1 combines with J gene TRBJ1-5; a possible D gene is TRBD1 (6 bases). The germline CDR1 and CDR2 sequences are MNHNS and SASEGT. The CDR3 is made up of 15 amino acids. Trimming removed 10 bases from V and 1 base from J, with 17 bases in between. CDR3 region: CATAGTIGSNQPQHF. The CDR3, as DNA: TGTGCCACGGCCGGGACAATAGGAAGCAATCAGCCCCAGCATTTT.

A remark on this clonotype: The germline gene is not matched at one end of the junction; a read error may be the cause. The gene calls are TRBV4-3 and TRBJ2-5, with 8 nucleotides matching TRBD1. Germline loops: CDR1 LGHNA, CDR2 YSLEER. The CDR3 length is 14 residues. In nucleotides, the CDR3 is TGCGACAGCAGCCCAGGACAGGGAAAGGAGACCCAGTACTTC. Residues: CDSSPGQGKETQYF.

This clonotype was observed at least ten times. V and J are TRBV10-3 and TRBJ1-5, with no clear D. The CDR3 is 15 amino acids. Trimming cost V 1 base and J 0 bases, with 7 bases left between them. Germline CDR1 is ENHRY and CDR2 is SYGVKD. CDR3 in amino acids: CAISELGDSNQPQHF. CDR3 DNA sequence: TGTGCCATCAGTGAGTTAGGAGATAGCAATCAGCCCCAGCATTTT.

This clonotype was recorded at least ten times. The V and J genes are TRBV7-2 and TRBJ2-2, with 7 bases matching TRBD2. This CDR3 spans 16 amino acids. Germline-derived CDR1 and CDR2 are SGHTA and FQGNSA. Unmatched junction bases numbered 4, after V lost 1 base and J lost 2 bases. The CDR3 here is CASSLEAGLNTGELFF. For the CDR3, the DNA is TGTGCCAGCAGCTTAGAAGCGGGACTCAACACCGGGGAGCTGTTTTTT.

This clonotype came up many times. The chain combines TRBV12-3 or TRBV12-4 with TRBJ1-5; 11 nucleotides agree with TRBD1. The V gene end was trimmed by 5 bases and the J gene end by 2 bases; junction bases not matched to a gene: 5. This CDR3 contains 16 residues. For the CDR3, the DNA is TGTGCCAGCAGTCGGACAGGGGGCCGGGGCAATCAGCCCCAGCATTTT. It yields the protein CASSRTGGRGNQPQHF.

A few counts support this clonotype. In nucleotides, the CDR3 is TGCAGTGCTAGTCGTGGACAGACGAACACTGAAGCTTTCTTT. Amino acid sequence: CSASRGQTNTEAFF. The genes are TRBV20-1 and TRBJ1-1; TRBD1 might be the D (6 bases). V lost 3 bases and J 1 base, leaving 12 bases between the germline ends. This CDR3 has 14 residues. Germline CDR1 is DFQATT and CDR2 is SNEGSKA (reference sequence).

The chain carries TRBV13 and TRBJ2-7, with 11 bases matching TRBD2. This CDR3 spans 16 amino acids. Germline trimming cut 5 bases from V and 0 bases from J; bases unmatched to any gene: 6. CDR1 and CDR2 from the germline V gene are PRHDT and FYEKMQ (reference sequence). The CDR3 sequence: CASSQKTSGTSYEQYF. The CDR3 bases are TGTGCCAGCAGCCAAAAGACTAGCGGGACCTCCTACGAGCAGTACTTC.

This clonotype was recorded a few times. The chain carries TRBV7-4 and TRBJ2-5; 7 nucleotides align to TRBD1. The CDR3 extends over 14 amino acids. V lost 5 bases and J lost 5; bases outside the gene matches: 8. Germline CDR1 reads SGHVT; CDR2 reads SQSDAQ. The DNA for the CDR3 is TGTGCCAGCAGCCCTGACAGGGCCTGGGAGACCCAGTACTTC. It yields the protein CASSPDRAWETQYF.

The table lists this clonotype with a few counts. V gene TRBV11-2 combines with J gene TRBJ1-1; no reliable D call. The CDR3 is 15 residues long. Germline values: CDR1 SGHAT, CDR2 FQNNGV. With 6 bases removed from V and 0 bases from J, the gap between germline ends came to 14 bases. The CDR3 coding sequence is TGTGCCAGCAGTCCTGCGGACTTCATGAACACTGAAGCTTTCTTT. Translated, it gives CASSPADFMNTEAFF.

This clonotype was counted many times. This chain connects TRBV12-3 or TRBV12-4 to TRBJ1-2; D unresolved. The V end lost 8 bases, the J end lost 13 bases, and 17 bases lay between the germline ends. The CDR3 has 11 residues. Here the CDR3 reads CASGFRAEGTF. Written as DNA, the CDR3 is TGTGCCAGCGGGTTTAGGGCAGAGGGCACCTTC.

The chain has TRBV12-3 or TRBV12-4 and TRBJ2-2; 8 bases map to TRBD2. CDR3 length: 15 amino acids. The V and J ends lost 6 bases and 0 bases, in that order; junction bases with no gene match: 3. CDR3 in DNA: TGTGCCAGCAGGACTAGCGCCTCGAACACCGGGGAGCTGTTTTTT. Translated, it gives CASRTSASNTGELFF.

This clonotype showed up many times. V and J are TRBV6-2 or TRBV6-3 and TRBJ2-7, with D unresolved. Trimming left V 6 bases short and J 2 bases short, with 14 bases between. This CDR3 region has 14 residues. CDR1 and CDR2 (germline): MNHEY, SVGEGT. CDR3 region: CASREIDKPYEQYF. CDR3 coding DNA: TGTGCCAGCAGGGAAATCGACAAGCCCTACGAGCAGTACTTC.

This clonotype was observed a handful of times. This chain uses TRBV6-2 or TRBV6-3 with TRBJ2-7; TRBD1 aligns across 8 bases. The CDR3 has 14 residues. Germline CDR1 MNHEY, CDR2 SVGEGT. The junction had 5 bases not matched to a gene; V was cut back by 5 bases and J by 2 bases. The CDR3 coding sequence is TGTGCCAGCAGTAGGGACAGGCTGGCCTACGAGCAGTACTTC. This sequence encodes CASSRDRLAYEQYF.

This clonotype appeared many times. The CDR3 region is CASRTSKNRGGEKLFF. CDR3 nucleotide sequence: TGTGCCAGTAGGACCTCGAAGAACAGGGGTGGTGAAAAACTGTTTTTT. The chain employs TRBV19 and TRBJ1-4; 7 bases line up with TRBD1. After removal of 6 bases from V and 7 bases from J, the junction contained 14 bases not matched to a gene. The CDR3 consists of 16 residues. Germline V gives CDR1 LNHDA, CDR2 SQIVND (reference sequence).

In this sample, this clonotype turned up a few times. The chain joins TRBV12-3 or TRBV12-4 to TRBJ2-5, with D possibly being TRBD2 (5 bases). The length of the CDR3 is 11 residues. Trimming left V 5 bases short and J 9 bases short, with 10 bases between. CDR3 DNA sequence: TGTGCCAGCAGTCGTTCGGAGGCCCAGTACTTC. Amino acids: CASSRSEAQYF.

This clonotype was observed a few times. The rearrangement uses TRBV6-1 and TRBJ2-5, with 8 nucleotides matching TRBD1. The CDR3 extends over 15 amino acids. J lost 2 bases, V lost 7 bases, and 9 bases had no gene match. Per the germline V gene, CDR1 is MNHNS and CDR2 is SASEGT. CDR3 sequence: CASNKGQGRQETQYF. For the CDR3, the DNA is TGTGCCAGCAACAAAGGACAGGGCCGGCAAGAGACCCAGTACTTC.

In its sample, this clonotype was seen many times. The genes are TRBV25-1 and TRBJ2-7; D is possibly TRBD2 (6 bases). Germline-derived CDR1 and CDR2 are MGHDK and SYGVNS. The CDR3 has 16 residues. Trimming took off 2 bases at V and 4 bases at J, with 18 bases between the two ends. CDR3 amino acids: CASSEEGRGTAYEQYF. As DNA, the CDR3 is TGTGCCAGCAGTGAAGAAGGGCGCGGGACCGCGTACGAGCAGTACTTC.